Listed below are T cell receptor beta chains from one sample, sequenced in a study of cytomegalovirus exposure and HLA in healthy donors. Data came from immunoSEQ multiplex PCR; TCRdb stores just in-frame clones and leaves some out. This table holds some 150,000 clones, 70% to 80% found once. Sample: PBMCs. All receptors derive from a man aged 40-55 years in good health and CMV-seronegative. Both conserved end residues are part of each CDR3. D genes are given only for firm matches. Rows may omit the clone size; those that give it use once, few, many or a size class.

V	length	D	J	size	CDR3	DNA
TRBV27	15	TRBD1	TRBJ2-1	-	CASSLRGRLGDEQFF	TGTGCCAGCAGCCTCAGGGGGCGCTTGGGAGATGAGCAGTTCTTC
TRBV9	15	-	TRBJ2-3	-	CASSPWGDPTDTQYF	TGTGCCAGCAGCCCCTGGGGGGATCCCACAGATACGCAGTATTTT
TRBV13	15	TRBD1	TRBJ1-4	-	CASSTGTGPNEKLFF	TGTGCCAGCAGCACTGGGACAGGCCCGAATGAAAAACTGTTTTTT
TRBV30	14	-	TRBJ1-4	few	CAWSEGATNEKLFF	TGTGCCTGGAGTGAGGGGGCAACTAATGAAAAACTGTTTTTT
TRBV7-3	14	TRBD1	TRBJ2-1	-	CASSSTGARHEQFF	TGTGCCAGCAGCTCAACAGGGGCAAGACATGAGCAGTTCTTC
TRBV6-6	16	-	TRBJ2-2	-	CASSSLAVGVAGELFF	TGTGCCAGCAGTTCCCTGGCGGTAGGGGTCGCCGGGGAGCTGTTTTTT
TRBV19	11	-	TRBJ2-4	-	CASTQQNIQYF	TGTGCCAGTACCCAACAGAACATTCAGTACTTC
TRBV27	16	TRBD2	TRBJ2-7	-	CASSLSAGLGLYEQYF	TGTGCCAGCAGTTTAAGTGCGGGACTAGGTCTCTACGAGCAGTACTTC
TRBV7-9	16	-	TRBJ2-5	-	CASSFPRTVPKETQYF	TGTGCCAGCAGCTTCCCGAGGACAGTCCCCAAGGAGACCCAGTACTTC
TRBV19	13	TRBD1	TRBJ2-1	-	CASRNRGPNEQFF	TGTGCCAGTAGGAACAGGGGGCCAAATGAGCAGTTCTTC
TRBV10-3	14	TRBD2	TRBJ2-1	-	CAIATSGGRNEQFF	TGTGCCATCGCTACTAGCGGGGGGAGGAATGAGCAGTTCTTC
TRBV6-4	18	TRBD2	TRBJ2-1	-	CASSDSLAGLSSYNEQFF	TGTGCCAGCAGTGACTCACTAGCGGGGCTTAGCTCCTACAATGAGCAGTTCTTC
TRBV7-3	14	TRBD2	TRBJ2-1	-	CASSLGEGDLEQFF	TGTGCCAGCAGCTTAGGGGAGGGCGACTTGGAGCAGTTCTTC
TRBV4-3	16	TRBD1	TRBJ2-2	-	CASSQAGTDNTGELFF	TGCGCCAGCAGCCAAGCCGGGACAGACAACACCGGGGAGCTGTTTTTT
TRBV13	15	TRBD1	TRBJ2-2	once	CASSLTGGDAGELFF	TGTGCCAGCAGCTTGACAGGGGGCGACGCCGGGGAGCTGTTTTTT
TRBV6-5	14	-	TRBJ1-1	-	CASSWGGGGTEAFF	TGTGCCAGCAGTTGGGGGGGCGGAGGTACTGAAGCTTTCTTT
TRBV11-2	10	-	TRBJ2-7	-	CASSAHTFSF	TGTGCCAGCAGCGCCCACACGTTCTCCTTC
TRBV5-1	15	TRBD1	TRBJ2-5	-	CASSLQGAPQETQYF	TGCGCCAGCAGCTTACAGGGGGCCCCCCAAGAGACCCAGTACTTC
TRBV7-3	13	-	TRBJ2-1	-	CASSRGPRDEQFF	TGTGCCAGCAGCCGCGGGCCTAGGGATGAGCAGTTCTTC
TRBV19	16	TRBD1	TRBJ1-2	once	CASSIGRQGGCDGYTF	TGTGCCAGTAGTATAGGACGACAGGGGGGTTGTGATGGCTACACCTTC
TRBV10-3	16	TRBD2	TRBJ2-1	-	CAISDPAGGAYNEQFF	TGTGCCATCAGTGACCCCGCGGGGGGTGCCTACAATGAGCAGTTCTTC
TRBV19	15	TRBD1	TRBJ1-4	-	CASRNRGATNEKLFF	TGTGCCAGTAGGAACAGGGGGGCAACTAATGAAAAACTGTTTTTT
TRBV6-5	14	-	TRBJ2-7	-	CASSYRGSNYEQYF	TGTGCCAGCAGTTACAGAGGGTCCAACTACGAGCAGTACTTC
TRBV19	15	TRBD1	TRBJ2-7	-	CASSPLQGAVYEQYF	TGTGCCAGTAGCCCTCTACAGGGGGCCGTCTACGAGCAGTACTTC
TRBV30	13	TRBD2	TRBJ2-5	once	CAWGTSGQETQYF	TGTGCCTGGGGGACTAGCGGCCAAGAGACCCAGTACTTC
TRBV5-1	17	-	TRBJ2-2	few	CASSLYLSGGVAGELFF	TGCGCCAGCAGCTTGTATCTATCCGGGGGAGTCGCCGGGGAGCTGTTTTTT
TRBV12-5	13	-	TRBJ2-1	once	CASGLEGSGEQFF	TGTGCTAGTGGTTTGGAGGGGTCAGGGGAGCAGTTCTTC
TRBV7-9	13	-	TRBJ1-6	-	CASSLVADSPLHF	TGTGCCAGCAGCTTAGTGGCGGATTCACCCCTCCACTTT
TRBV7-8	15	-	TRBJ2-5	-	CASSLRGSRGETQYF	TGTGCCAGCAGCTTGCGGGGATCCCGAGGAGAGACCCAGTACTTC
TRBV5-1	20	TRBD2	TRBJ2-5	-	CASSLGQRASGGMYQETQYF	TGCGCCAGCAGCTTGGGGCAGCGGGCTAGCGGGGGAATGTACCAAGAGACCCAGTACTTC
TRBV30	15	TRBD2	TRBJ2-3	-	CAWSAQRGGTDTQYF	TGTGCCTGGAGTGCTCAGCGGGGGGGCACAGATACGCAGTATTTT
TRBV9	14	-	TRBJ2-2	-	CASSVVVGTGELFF	TGTGCCAGCAGCGTAGTTGTCGGCACCGGGGAGCTGTTTTTT
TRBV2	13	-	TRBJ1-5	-	CASRSVSLQPQHF	TGTGCCAGCAGATCGGTTTCCCTGCAGCCCCAGCATTTT
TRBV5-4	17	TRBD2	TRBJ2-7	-	CASSPYGGLAGIYEQYF	TGTGCCAGCAGCCCTTATGGTGGACTAGCGGGGATCTACGAGCAGTACTTC
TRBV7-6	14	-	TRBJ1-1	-	CASSLVGGNTEAFF	TGTGCCAGCAGCTTAGTAGGAGGGAACACTGAAGCTTTCTTT
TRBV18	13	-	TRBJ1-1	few	CASSLGGDTEAFF	TGTGCCAGCTCACTGGGCGGGGACACTGAAGCTTTCTTT
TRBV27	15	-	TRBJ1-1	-	CASSFAPGINAEAFF	TGTGCCAGCAGTTTTGCTCCAGGGATAAACGCTGAAGCTTTCTTT
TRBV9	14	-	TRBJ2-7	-	CASSADSFSYEQYF	TGTGCCAGCAGCGCGGACAGCTTCTCCTACGAGCAGTACTTC
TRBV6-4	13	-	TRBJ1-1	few	CASSDQANTEAFF	TGTGCCAGCAGTGATCAGGCGAACACTGAAGCTTTCTTT
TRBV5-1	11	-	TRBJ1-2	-	CASSETGPYTF	TGCGCCAGCAGCGAAACAGGACCCTACACCTTC
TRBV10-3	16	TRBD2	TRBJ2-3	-	CAISLTLAGVTDTQYF	TGTGCCATCAGCCTCACCCTAGCGGGGGTCACAGATACGCAGTATTTT